The 9 T cell receptor beta chains below were found in one sample sequenced in a study of beta chain features in type 1 diabetes (dated by TCRdb to the late 2010s). The library came from the immunoSEQ multiplex PCR assay. All of the isolated RNA was reverse transcribed with the High Capacity cDNA Reverse Transcription Kit, so expressed TCRB transcripts were sequenced. As stored in TCRdb, this immuneACCESS dataset retains in-frame rearrangements with V and J assigned. A fraction of the clones does not appear; measured against another copy, unresolved V genes explain less than half of the discrepancy, and the remainder lacks a known reason. This sample lists under 950,000 clones; 15% to 20% were detected once. 0.02% to 0.025% of the sample is held by the ten biggest clonotypes. The material sequenced was naive CD4+ T cells from blood. Taken with the paper, the label for cell subset or site translates to: true naive CD4+ T cells. These receptors originate from a woman aged 18-35 years in good health.

This chain links TRBV6-1 with TRBJ1-5; D gene ambiguous. Between the trimmed V and J ends, which lost 6 bases and 1 base, there was a span of 4 bases. This CDR3 has 12 amino acids. The germline V gene encodes CDR1 MNHNS and CDR2 SASEGT. CDR3 sequence reads: CASRPSNQPQHF. CDR3 sequence (DNA): TGTGCCAGCAGGCCGAGCAATCAGCCCCAGCATTTT.

V is TRBV7-9 and J is TRBJ1-1; D is unresolved. This CDR3 is 14 amino acids long. Per the germline V gene, CDR1 is SEHNR and CDR2 is FQNEAQ (reference sequence). The V end lost 4 bases, the J end lost 1 base, and 10 bases lay between the germline ends. The CDR3 here is CASSSHSENTEAFF. The CDR3 DNA reads TGTGCCAGCAGCTCGCACTCGGAGAACACTGAAGCTTTCTTT.

This clone was detected only a few times. The chain combines TRBV7-2 with TRBJ2-1; TRBD1 might be the D (5 bases). Germline CDR1 is SGHTA and CDR2 is FQGNSA. The V end lost 3 bases, the J end lost 7 bases, and 19 bases lay between the germline ends. This CDR3 contains 16 residues. The CDR3 region has the DNA TGTGCCAGCAGCTTTCTTCAGGGCACCTTGGATAATGAGCAGTTCTTC. This gives the protein CASSFLQGTLDNEQFF.

This clone has more than one count but fewer than ten. The rearrangement joins TRBV28 to TRBJ2-7; D possibly corresponds to TRBD2 (5 bases). CDR3 length: 12 amino acids. Germline CDR1 MDHEN, CDR2 SYDVKM. Trimming cost V 7 bases and J 7 bases, with 14 bases left between them. The CDR3 sequence is CASTLPSGEQYF. As DNA, the CDR3 is TGTGCCAGCACGTTACCCTCGGGGGAGCAGTACTTC.

This clone was seen a few times. The chain recombines TRBV7-3 with TRBJ1-1; 8 bases line up with TRBD1. The germline V gene encodes CDR1 SGHTA and CDR2 FQGTGA. This CDR3 has 13 residues. With V trimmed by 0 bases and J by 11 bases, 5 bases remained unmatched. The CDR3 here is CASSLTETGAAFF. In DNA form, the CDR3 reads TGTGCCAGCAGCTTAACGGAGACAGGGGCGGCTTTCTTT.

A few counts support this clone. V and J are TRBV6-5 and TRBJ2-7; 7 bases fit TRBD1. V lost 6 bases to trimming and J lost 0 bases; unmatched junction nucleotides: 8. Germline CDR1 MNHEY, CDR2 SVGAGI. CDR3 length: 15 amino acids. CDR3 in DNA: TGTGCCAGCAGCTACACCGGGACAGACTCCTACGAGCAGTACTTC. Its protein product is CASSYTGTDSYEQYF.

This clone has more than one count but fewer than ten. The chain is built from TRBV28 and TRBJ1-5; TRBD1 matches at 7 bases. Trimming removed 2 bases from V and 6 bases from J; junction bases left unmatched: 7. This CDR3 comprises 15 residues. The germline V gene has CDR1 MDHEN and CDR2 SYDVKM. CDR3 loop: CASSLVVAGGQPQHF. CDR3 bases: TGTGCCAGCAGTTTAGTGGTGGCAGGGGGTCAGCCCCAGCATTTT.

In its sample, this clone was seen a few times. The chain combines TRBV7-9 with TRBJ1-4, with D unclear. This CDR3 is 12 amino acids long. Trimming pared 5 bases from V and 15 bases from J, leaving 16 bases between. Germline V gene data show CDR1 as SEHNR and CDR2 as FQNEAQ (reference sequence). CDR3 protein: CASSPGGDWLFF. The CDR3 region has the DNA TGTGCCAGCAGCCCAGGCGGAGATTGGTTGTTTTTT.

This clone was seen more than once but under ten times. The rearrangement links TRBV28 to TRBJ2-3, with TRBD2 as a possible D gene (5 bases). Germline assignment: CDR1 MDHEN and CDR2 SYDVKM. Trimming took off 3 bases at V and 6 bases at J, with 13 bases between the two ends. This CDR3 region has 14 residues. CDR3 sequence reads: CASSFRGRGDTQYF. The CDR3 DNA reads TGTGCCAGCAGTTTTAGAGGGAGAGGCGATACGCAGTATTTT. The full variable domain, its missing parts supplied by reference TRBV28 and TRBJ2-3, is DVKVTQSSRYLVKRTGEKVFLECVQDMDHENMFWYRQDPGLGLRLIYFSYDVKMKEKGDIPEGYSVSREKKERFSLILESASTNQTSMYLCASSFRGRGDTQYFGPGTRLTVL.